What follows is one TCR beta chain and its context. These data come from a study of a mutant IDH1 vaccine in newly diagnosed glioma. Study background: Patients arrived already treated with radiotherapy, temozolomide, or both, most having had both.

Clones were sequenced by immunoSEQ multiplex PCR, and TCRdb holds only the in-frame ones, with some missing. Of around 56,000 clones in the sample, about 90% were seen once. Time point reported: baseline, week 1 (first vaccination visit). The sample's treatment: pre-vaccination baseline after standard-of-care therapy. Tumors from donors were new WHO grade 3 or 4 IDH1-mutant astrocytomas with ATRX loss. This CDR3 is 13 amino acids long. The V gene's germline CDR1 is SGHAT and CDR2 FQNNGV. V lost 3 bases and J lost 5, with 10 bases in between. This TCR was recovered from a man aged 50-59 years with glioma. The specimen was PBMCs, collected from a glioma patient treated with radiotherapy, temozolomide or both. The chain carries TRBV11-2 and TRBJ1-1; D unclear. CDR3 DNA: TGTGCCAGCAGCTTTGATGGGGAGACTGAAGCTTTCTTT. Its translation is CASSFDGETEAFF.